A single sample gave rise to the 12 T cell receptor beta chains below, sequenced in a study of shared clonotypes between healthy human individuals. CD8 cells regarded as naive lacked CD45RO, were positively chosen for CCR7, and omitted terminally differentiated effector memory CD45RA+ cells. Data came from immunoSEQ multiplex PCR; TCRdb stores just in-frame clones and leaves some out. Of about 2.1 million clones detected, around 93% appear once; the ten largest clones hold approximately 1.7%. The sequencing input was naive CD8+ T cells from PBMCs. The receptors were gathered from a young man in good health. Some clones in this sample may be carry-over from other donors' samples.

The gene calls are TRBV28 and TRBJ1-2, with a weak D call TRBD1 (6 bases). The CDR3 extends over 15 amino acids. Germline-derived CDR1 and CDR2 are MDHEN and SYDVKM. The V gene lost 6 bases and the J gene lost 3 bases, with 17 bases spanning the gap. The chain's CDR3 is CASRLDRSGYYGYTF. Written as DNA, the CDR3 is TGTGCCAGCAGGTTAGACAGGAGCGGCTACTATGGCTACACCTTC.

The chain joins TRBV2 to TRBJ1-1, with 7 bases matching TRBD1. The germline V gene has CDR1 SNHLY and CDR2 FYNNEI. Trimming removed 9 bases from V and 4 bases from J; junction bases left unmatched: 5. CDR3 length equals 12 residues. DNA for the CDR3: TGTGCCAGACAGGGGAAGGGCACTGAAGCTTTCTTT. Protein: CARQGKGTEAFF.

A word on this clone: Other DNA sequences in this sample translate to the same CDR3. Here the CDR3 reads CASSLVQGAEETQYF. In DNA, the CDR3 is TGTGCCAGCAGCTTAGTGCAGGGGGCGGAAGAGACCCAGTACTTC. This chain uses TRBV7-9 with TRBJ2-5; 8 bases map to TRBD1. This CDR3 region has 15 residues. Germline assignment: CDR1 SEHNR and CDR2 FQNEAQ (reference sequence). Losses at the gene ends were 1 base for V and 3 bases for J; bases not matched to a gene: 4.

V is TRBV21-1 and J is TRBJ2-2; the DNA was not compared with TRBD2, the D call given in the table. TRBV21-1 is recorded as a pseudogene. The CDR3 loop spans 16 amino acids. The DNA of the CDR3 is TGTGCCAGCAGCAAAGCGGGGAGTTCGAACACCGGGGAGCTGTTTTTT. Its protein is CASSKAGSSNTGELFF.

This rearrangement joins TRBV29-1 to TRBJ2-1; 9 bases are shared with TRBD2. The J segment lost 3 bases and the V segment lost 3 bases, leaving 9 bases of the junction unmatched. Germline CDR1 SQVTM, CDR2 ANQGSEA. The CDR3 has 16 amino acids. This CDR3 reads CSVDGLSGRVYNEQFF. The DNA of the CDR3 is TGCAGCGTTGATGGGCTTAGCGGGAGAGTCTACAATGAGCAGTTCTTC.

The chain combines TRBV6-1 with TRBJ2-5; the D gene is possibly TRBD1 (5 bases). With 8 bases removed from V and 5 bases from J, the gap between germline ends came to 15 bases. The CDR3 is 13 amino acids. Germline CDR1 is MNHNS and CDR2 is SASEGT. The CDR3 DNA reads as TGTGCCAGCGGACAACCCCAGTGGGAGACCCAGTACTTC. Encoded protein: CASGQPQWETQYF.

The V gene is TRBV28, the J gene TRBJ1-1, with 9 bases that match TRBD1. Unmatched junction bases numbered 8, after V lost 5 bases and J lost 1 base. CDR1 and CDR2 from the germline V gene are MDHEN and SYDVKM. The CDR3 has 16 residues. CDR3 loop: CASSPGQGRGNTEAFF. The DNA for the CDR3 is TGTGCCAGCAGTCCCGGACAGGGGAGGGGGAACACTGAAGCTTTCTTT. The variable domain in full, completed from reference TRBV28 and TRBJ1-1, reads DVKVTQSSRYLVKRTGEKVFLECVQDMDHENMFWYRQDPGLGLRLIYFSYDVKMKEKGDIPEGYSVSREKKERFSLILESASTNQTSMYLCASSPGQGRGNTEAFFGQGTRLTVV.

The CDR3, as DNA: TGTGCCAGCAGCTTCCCAGTGGGGGGCGAGACCCAGTACTTC. Translating gives CASSFPVGGETQYF. V is TRBV7-9 and J is TRBJ2-5; D might be TRBD1 or TRBD2, each matching 6 bases. Germline V gene data show CDR1 as SEHNR and CDR2 as FQNEAQ (reference sequence). The CDR3 extends over 14 amino acids. Between the trimmed V and J ends, which lost 3 bases and 5 bases, there was a span of 13 bases. The complete variable domain, with remaining parts taken from reference TRBV7-9 and TRBJ2-5, reads DTGVSQNPRHKITKRGQNVTFRCDPISEHNRLYWYRQTLGQGPEFLTYFQNEAQLEKSRLLSDRFSAERPKGSFSTLEIQRTEQGDSAMYLCASSFPVGGETQYFGPGTRLLVL.

The rearrangement joins TRBV27 to TRBJ1-1; D unresolved. This CDR3 spans 15 amino acids. CDR1 and CDR2 (germline): MNHEY, SMNVEV (reference sequence). V lost 3 bases, J lost 1 base, and 12 bases lay in between. For the CDR3, the DNA is TGTGCCAGCAGTTTTATGGGCGTAGGGAACACTGAAGCTTTCTTT. The encoded protein is CASSFMGVGNTEAFF.

The rearrangement links TRBV7-2 to TRBJ1-1; 12 nucleotides agree with TRBD1. After removal of 7 bases from V and 11 bases from J, the junction contained 17 bases not matched to a gene. This CDR3 is 16 amino acids long. Germline CDR1 SGHTA, CDR2 FQGNSA. As DNA, the CDR3 is TGTGCCAGCATCAACCGGGACAGGGGGCTCCGGACGAGGGCTTTCTTT. Translated: CASINRDRGLRTRAFF.

This chain uses TRBV9 with TRBJ1-2; D is unresolved. Per the germline V gene, CDR1 is SGDLS and CDR2 is YYNGEE. The V end lost 0 bases, the J end lost 7 bases, and 16 bases lay between the germline ends. The CDR3 is 15 amino acids. The CDR3 DNA is TGTGCCAGCAGCGTAGATGCAGTCGATCTGGGTGGCTACACCTTC. Residues: CASSVDAVDLGGYTF.

CDR3 region: CASSYSRHPVNTEAFF. The CDR3 region has the DNA TGTGCCAGCAGTTACTCTCGGCACCCCGTGAACACTGAAGCTTTCTTT. The chain links TRBV6-5 to TRBJ1-1; no clear D gene. Germline V gene data show CDR1 as MNHEY and CDR2 as SVGAGI. CDR3 size: 16 residues. V dropped 0 bases and J dropped 0 bases, with 11 bases sitting between them.